The 12 T cell receptor beta chains in this list originate from one sample, sequenced in a study of immune heterogeneity within non-small cell lung tumors. In a multiplex PCR, 32 V and 13 J primers amplified TCR beta CDR3. Each CDR3 protein gets one entry after TCRdb re-called the multiplex PCR reads with MiXCR. The top ten hold about 4.6% of the sample, which has more than 9,500 distinct CDR3 sequences, under 25% seen once. Samples each supplied approximately 0.55 ug of bulk tumor genomic DNA as template. Taken during surgery, several biopsies per primary tumor were spaced as far apart as possible within the tumor mass. Enrolled individuals presented with untreated, newly diagnosed non-small cell lung cancer and received curative surgery. Sequencing used lung tumor tissue. The receptors were gathered from a man between 60 and 75 years old with non-small cell lung cancer.

The table lists this clonotype with a few counts. The chain is built from TRBV12-3 or TRBV12-4 and TRBJ2-7; 9 positions match TRBD2. There are 15 residues in the CDR3. Trimming took 3 bases from V and 5 from J; bases not matched to a gene: 8. The CDR3 loop is CASSFLGLAINEQYF. As DNA, the CDR3 is TGTGCCAGCAGTTTCTTGGGACTAGCTATCAACGAGCAGTACTTC.

The chain couples TRBV20-1 to TRBJ2-3; 9 bases map to TRBD2. The junction had 14 bases not matched to a gene; V was cut back by 3 bases and J by 1 base. The germline V gene has CDR1 DFQATT and CDR2 SNEGSKA (reference sequence). This CDR3 contains 18 residues. CDR3 sequence reads: CSARSLAGNYRGTDTQYF. The CDR3 coding sequence is TGCAGTGCTAGGTCCCTAGCGGGAAACTACCGTGGCACAGATACGCAGTATTTT.

In this sample, this clonotype turned up a few times. CDR3 nucleotides: TGTGCCAGTAGTAAACGAAGCGGGAGACGGGGCAATCAGCCCCAGCATTTT. This sequence encodes CASSKRSGRRGNQPQHF. The rearrangement links TRBV19 to TRBJ1-5; D gene unclear. The CDR3 has 17 residues. CDR1 and CDR2 from the germline V gene are LNHDA and SQIVND (reference sequence). V was cut by 4 bases and J by 2 bases, with 18 bases left in between.

By share of the sample, this clonotype is medium-sized. The chain carries TRBV28 and TRBJ1-1; maybe TRBD1 (5 bases). The CDR3 totals 14 residues. From germline, CDR1 is MDHEN and CDR2 SYDVKM. Trimming cost V 3 bases and J 7 bases, with 15 bases left between them. Written as DNA, the CDR3 is TGTGCCAGCAGTTTTGGCGTCGGGACCGGTGAAGCTTTCTTT. Encoded protein: CASSFGVGTGEAFF.

This clonotype was picked up many times. This chain's CDR3 is CSALRSFGAEQYF. CDR3 sequence (DNA): TGCAGTGCGCTTAGGTCGTTCGGCGCCGAGCAGTACTTC. The rearrangement links TRBV20-1 to TRBJ2-7; D gene unclear. Germline CDR1 DFQATT, CDR2 SNEGSKA (reference sequence). V lost 6 bases, J lost 6 bases, and 18 bases lay in between. The CDR3 covers 13 residues.

Of note for this clonotype: The junction shows a germline mismatch at one end, possibly a read error. This chain links TRBV5-1 with TRBJ1-1; D gene ambiguous. The V gene's germline CDR1 is SGHRS and CDR2 YFSETQ. The CDR3 extends over 15 amino acids. The CDR3 DNA follows: TGCGCCAGAAGCTTGGCGGGCAGAATGAACACTGAAGCTTTCTTT. It codes for CARSLAGRMNTEAFF.

This rearrangement joins TRBV20-1 to TRBJ2-4; D perhaps matches TRBD1 (6 bases). The CDR3 covers 16 residues. Germline-derived CDR1 and CDR2 are DFQATT and SNEGSKA (reference sequence). Trimming pared 6 bases from V and 0 bases from J, leaving 18 bases between. The CDR3 DNA reads as TGCAGTGCCAGCCCCATGGGACACCTAGCCAAAAACATTCAGTACTTC. This translates into CSASPMGHLAKNIQYF.

The V call is TRBV3-1, the J call TRBJ1-4; no reliable D call. This CDR3 is built from 12 residues. Germline V gives CDR1 LGHDT, CDR2 YNNKEL (reference sequence). V dropped 3 bases and J dropped 10 bases, with 9 bases sitting between them. CDR3 region: CASSHERGKLFF. CDR3 sequence (DNA): TGTGCCAGCAGCCATGAGAGAGGAAAACTGTTTTTT.

As for this clonotype: One base away lies a much larger clone, so this may be a sequencing read error. This chain connects TRBV19 to TRBJ2-2, with D perhaps TRBD1 (5 bases). CDR3 length: 14 residues. Germline values: CDR1 LNHDA, CDR2 SQIVND (reference sequence). The chain's CDR3 is CVSSKGLDTGELFF. CDR3 sequence (DNA): TGTGTCAGTAGTAAGGGGCTGGACACCGGGGAGCTGTTTTTT.

The CDR3 DNA reads as TGCGCCAGCAGCCCTGGAACAGGGGGTGGCTACACCTTC. Translated: CASSPGTGGGYTF. The J gene is TRBJ1-2, the V gene TRBV5-1; TRBD1 matches 8 bases. Germline V gene data show CDR1 as SGHRS and CDR2 as YFSETQ. The CDR3 totals 13 residues. V lost 4 bases to trimming and J lost 7 bases; unmatched junction nucleotides: 6. The variable domain in full, completed from reference TRBV5-1 and TRBJ1-2, reads KAGVTQTPRYLIKTRGQQVTLSCSPISGHRSVSWYQQTPGQGLQFLFEYFSETQRNKGNFPGRFSGRQFSNSRSEMNVSTLELGDSALYLCASSPGTGGGYTFGSGTRLTVV.

This chain links TRBV6-5 with TRBJ2-1; 7 bases map to TRBD2. With V trimmed by 2 bases and J by 3 bases, 10 bases remained unmatched. The CDR3 is 17 residues long. Germline CDR1 is MNHEY and CDR2 is SVGAGI. CDR3 in amino acids: CASSYRPEAGVYNEQFF. The CDR3 DNA reads TGTGCCAGCAGTTACCGGCCCGAGGCGGGAGTCTACAATGAGCAGTTCTTC.

There are a few counts of this clonotype. This chain links TRBV20-1 with TRBJ2-1, with D possibly being TRBD2 (6 bases). The V end was cut by 7 bases, the J end by 4 bases, with 8 bases between. Germline CDR1 reads DFQATT; CDR2 reads SNEGSKA (reference sequence). This CDR3 has 11 amino acids. Written as DNA, the CDR3 is TGCAGTGGAAGCGGGTACAATGAGCAGTTCTTC. It is translated as CSGSGYNEQFF.